This T cell receptor beta chain derives from a study of T cells in tuberculosis (dated by TCRdb to the late 2010s). Broadly, across the study: The study combined CD1B tetramers and high-throughput TCR immunosequencing to characterize T cells specific for the mycobacterial lipid antigen glucose monomycolate (GMM). In a South African clinical cohort, IGRA-negative adolescents, IGRA-positive adolescents with latent tuberculosis and adults with active tuberculosis were compared, with 10 to 11 people in each group. PBMC from patients with active tuberculosis were archived either before the start of standard anti-tuberculosis treatment or within 7 days of starting that treatment.

Summary of the overall study and its limitations: Shorter CDR3-alpha lengths in active tuberculosis patients partly drove the smaller NN-distances, and the TCR-beta difference was not statistically significant. Using GEM motif frequencies, a classifier achieved approximately 72% accuracy, whereas a classifier built on the diverse GMM-specific repertoire got to roughly 87% accuracy (AUROC about 0.9). Compared with IGRA-negative controls, TCR-alpha repertoires from active tuberculosis had smaller mean NN-distances to GMM-specific TCRs, which suggests that these TCRs underwent clonal expansion. Which clinical samples got chosen depended on the availability of cryopreserved specimens, and the active tuberculosis cases were adults, whereas the controls were adolescents.

The germline V gene (reference sequence) provides CDR1 SEHNR and CDR2 FQNEAQ. The CDR3 holds 15 amino acids from the cysteine to the phenylalanine. Only the CDR3 DNA stays, 45 bases, in frame from base 1. Trimming accounts for 5 bases at V and 0 bases at J, while the number of junction bases matched to no gene is 3. On this clone itself: Its antigen remains undetermined. No qualities accompany the bases; no much larger clone lies one base away.

The sample's time point, from its label and the paper: new active TB diagnosis, blood taken before or within 7 days of starting treatment. The active tuberculosis patients were newly diagnosed, HIV-seronegative South African adults aged 18 years or older. Confirmation of active tuberculosis came from positive sputum smear microscopy and/or a positive M. tuberculosis culture. Unsorted cryopreserved PBMC were immunosequenced, covering on average approximately 100,000 T cells per clinical donor. The immunoSEQ multiplex PCR assay was used to generate TCR libraries, with TCR-beta and/or TCR-alpha/delta assays applied to each sample. The Illumina high-throughput platform was used to sequence the amplified TCR libraries. The source study handled its data this way. Clustering and dimensionality reduction relied on pairwise TCRdist distances among GMM-specific receptors from T cells that were either sorted ex vivo or expanded in vitro. Each clinical repertoire was scored by mean NN-distance, the average TCRdist to the nearest 10% of tetramer-positive reference sequences. GEM TCR motif frequency was calculated as the fraction of unique TCRs that matched known GEM sequences by V/J usage and CDR3 length. Active tuberculosis was classified by linear discriminant analysis with leave-one-out cross-validation, implemented in scikit-learn. The table comes from immuneACCESS by way of TCRdb, which keeps in-frame sequences with V and J called. Part of the clones is missing from these tables; in studies checked, under half for an unresolved V gene and the rest for unknown reasons. The DNA was the basis for D and trimming; V, J and clone size are from that table. Present in this sample are about 34,000 clones, approximately 93% of which were seen just once. The ten largest clones add up to 9.5% to 12% of the sample.

This sequence uses TRBV7-9 and TRBJ2-4; TRBD1 fits 8 bases in the junction. The clonotype was recovered from an adult with tuberculosis. This specimen was PBMCs, taken at tuberculosis diagnosis. The nucleotide sequence reads as follows: TGTGCCAGCAGCGTCACAGGGGGAGCCAAAAACATTCAGTACTTC. It encodes CASSVTGGAKNIQYF.